Sequencing of this T cell receptor (beta chain) was carried out in a study of shared clonotypes between healthy human individuals. Study-level information: CD4 naive cells filled three plates per donor, CD4 memory three, CD8 naive two and CD8 memory one.

Assay: immunoSEQ multiplex PCR; the TCRdb copy retains only in-frame clones and omits some. The top ten clones hold 0.55% to 0.7% of a sample with over a million clones, about 84% of them seen once. Findings and caveats of the study: The study found about 5% of naive CD4 clonotypes shared across several donors.

Notes on this clone: As yet, its antigen is unknown. At one of its ends the junction is not consistent with the germline gene, which may arise from a read error.

Germline V gives CDR1 SEHNR, CDR2 FQNEAQ (reference sequence). The CDR3 has 12 residues. Sequenced sample: memory CD4+ T cells from PBMCs. The subset: CD45RA-negative fraction. This TCR derives from a man aged 18-30 years in good health. Some clones in this sample may be carry-over from other donors' samples. The gene calls are TRBV7-9 and TRBJ2-7; D might be TRBD1 (6 bases). The CDR3 nucleotides read TGTGCCAGCAGCTTAGAAGCCAGGGGATACAATTTC. Protein: CASSLEARGYNF.